The 30 T cell receptor beta chains below were found in one sample sequenced in a study of cytomegalovirus exposure and HLA in healthy donors. PCR used 60 Vbeta primers and 13 Jbeta primers. Clones were read by immunoSEQ multiplex PCR, and TCRdb kept only the in-frame ones, dropping some. The sample contains some 140,000 clones, around 73% of which appear only once. Sample: PBMCs. These receptors were collected from a woman aged 40 to 55 in good health and CMV-seronegative.

This chain uses TRBV11-2 with TRBJ1-1; possible D gene TRBD1, 6 bases. Between the trimmed V and J ends, which lost 6 bases and 1 base, there was a span of 15 bases. CDR1 and CDR2 from the germline V gene are SGHAT and FQNNGV. The CDR3 sequence is 15 residues long. CDR3 bases: TGTGCCAGCAGGTTGCCTCTGACAGGGAACACTGAAGCTTTCTTT. Its translation: CASRLPLTGNTEAFF. The full variable domain, its missing parts supplied by reference TRBV11-2 and TRBJ1-1, is EAGVAQSPRYKIIEKRQSVAFWCNPISGHATLYWYQQILGQGPKLLIQFQNNGVVDDSQLPKDRFSAERLKGVDSTLKIQPAKLEDSAVYLCASRLPLTGNTEAFFGQGTRLTVV.

The chain combines TRBV27 with TRBJ1-2; tentative D call: TRBD1 (6 bases). The CDR3 has 15 residues. Between the trimmed V and J ends, which lost 4 bases and 8 bases, there was a span of 20 bases. CDR1 is MNHEY, CDR2 SMNVEV, per germline (reference sequence). CDR3 amino acids: CASSSTQGHFAGYTF. CDR3 nucleotides: TGTGCCAGCAGTTCAACACAGGGTCACTTCGCGGGCTACACCTTC.

This chain links TRBV5-1 with TRBJ2-5; TRBD1 matches at 11 bases. The V gene end was trimmed by 4 bases and the J gene end by 0 bases; junction bases not matched to a gene: 5. This CDR3 region has 16 residues. The germline gives CDR1 SGHRS, CDR2 YFSETQ. The CDR3 DNA sequence: TGCGCCAGCAGCGGGGGGACAGGGGGGTACCAAGAGACCCAGTACTTC. This translates into CASSGGTGGYQETQYF.

The V gene is TRBV6-5, the J gene TRBJ1-1; maybe TRBD1 (5 bases). Trimming shortened V by 6 bases and J by 3 bases, and 11 bases separated the two germline ends. CDR1 is MNHEY, CDR2 SVGAGI, per germline. The CDR3 contains 13 residues. The CDR3 DNA sequence: TGTGCCAGCAGCACCGGGGGGGACACTGAAGCTTTCTTT. It translates to CASSTGGDTEAFF.

This chain joins TRBV15 and TRBJ2-2; 8 bases line up with TRBD1. V gave up 5 bases and J gave up 7 bases; unmatched junction bases: 6. The CDR3 runs 14 residues. Germline CDR1 reads LNHNV; CDR2 reads YYDKDF (reference sequence). The CDR3 spells CATSLGQGIGELFF. The CDR3 nucleotides read TGTGCCACCAGCTTAGGACAGGGTATCGGGGAGCTGTTTTTT.

The chain joins TRBV7-9 to TRBJ2-5; 10 nucleotides line up with TRBD2. Germline CDR1 reads SEHNR; CDR2 reads FQNEAQ (reference sequence). The CDR3 covers 16 residues. J lost 1 base, V lost 3 bases, and 5 bases had no gene match. CDR3 DNA sequence: TGTGCCAGCAGCTTGGTTAGCGGGGGGCCCCAAGAGACCCAGTACTTC. Amino acids: CASSLVSGGPQETQYF.

DNA of the CDR3: TGCAGCGTAGACAGGGAGAACACTGAAGCTTTCTTT. This gives the protein CSVDRENTEAFF. J is TRBJ1-1 and V is TRBV29-1; 7 bases match TRBD1. Germline V gene lookup returns CDR1 SQVTM and CDR2 ANQGSEA. Trimming removed 6 bases from V and 1 base from J; junction bases left unmatched: 2. The CDR3 contains 12 residues.

The chain recombines TRBV4-3 with TRBJ2-2; 9 nucleotides align to TRBD1. Germline loops: CDR1 LGHNA, CDR2 YSLEER. Trimming at V came to 4 bases and at J to 6 bases, leaving 6 bases not matched to a gene. The CDR3 consists of 15 residues. The CDR3 DNA sequence: TGCGCCAGCAGCCTGAGGGACAGGGCCCCCGGGGAGCTGTTTTTT. This encodes CASSLRDRAPGELFF.

The chain links TRBV5-1 to TRBJ2-7, with a weak D call TRBD2 (6 bases). CDR3 length: 15 residues. V dropped 2 bases and J dropped 0 bases, with 12 bases sitting between them. The germline V gene encodes CDR1 SGHRS and CDR2 YFSETQ. CDR3 residues: CASSFSAGSSYEQYF. CDR3 DNA: TGCGCCAGCAGCTTCTCGGCGGGGAGCTCCTACGAGCAGTACTTC.

The chain couples TRBV5-1 to TRBJ2-7; 7 nucleotides align to TRBD1. With 0 bases clipped from V and 0 bases from J, the junction kept 3 bases outside the gene matches. Germline loops: CDR1 SGHRS, CDR2 YFSETQ. The CDR3 has 15 amino acids. This chain's CDR3 is CASSLGGTVSYEQYF. For the CDR3, the DNA is TGCGCCAGCAGCTTGGGTGGGACAGTCTCCTACGAGCAGTACTTC. The variable domain in full, with the rest retrieved from reference TRBV5-1 and TRBJ2-7, is KAGVTQTPRYLIKTRGQQVTLSCSPISGHRSVSWYQQTPGQGLQFLFEYFSETQRNKGNFPGRFSGRQFSNSRSEMNVSTLELGDSALYLCASSLGGTVSYEQYFGPGTRLTVT.

V usage is TRBV6-5 and J usage is TRBJ2-1; TRBD2 aligns across 8 bases. Germline V gene lookup returns CDR1 MNHEY and CDR2 SVGAGI. The CDR3 consists of 14 residues. The ends lost 4 bases at V and 8 bases at J; junction bases unmatched: 7. This CDR3 reads CASSSGGPSDEQFF. The DNA for the CDR3 is TGTGCCAGCAGTTCGGGGGGGCCCTCCGATGAGCAGTTCTTC.

The chain is built from TRBV6-6 and TRBJ2-3; weak D call: TRBD1 (5 bases). V lost 4 bases to trimming and J lost 0 bases, with 11 bases between them. CDR1 is MNHNY, CDR2 SVGAGI, per germline (reference sequence). CDR3 length equals 15 residues. Here the CDR3 reads CASSFSSGSTDTQYF. The CDR3 region has the DNA TGTGCCAGCAGTTTTTCTTCAGGGAGCACAGATACGCAGTATTTT.

The chain links TRBV7-2 to TRBJ2-5, with 8 bases fitting TRBD2. J was trimmed by 4 bases and V by 4 bases; bases with no gene match: 11. Per the germline V gene, CDR1 is SGHTA and CDR2 is FQGNSA. CDR3 length equals 16 residues. CDR3 sequence reads: CASSSTRGGLRETQYF. The CDR3 DNA follows: TGTGCCAGCAGCTCCACTCGGGGGGGCCTTCGAGAGACCCAGTACTTC.

The CDR3 sequence: CASSLQGFGEQYV. Written as DNA, the CDR3 is TGTGCCAGCAGTCTACAGGGGTTCGGCGAGCAGTACGTC. This chain uses TRBV6-6 with TRBJ2-7, with 7 bases aligning to TRBD1. J was trimmed by 6 bases and V by 5 bases; bases with no gene match: 7. The CDR3 is made up of 13 amino acids. Germline CDR1 MNHNY, CDR2 SVGAGI (reference sequence).

Note on this clone: Relative to the germline gene, one junction end is altered; a read error may explain this. The V and J genes are TRBV9 and TRBJ2-3, with 9 nucleotides matching TRBD1. CDR3 size: 16 residues. Germline CDR1 reads SGDLS; CDR2 reads YYNGEE. The CDR3 protein is CARSEPRDRVTDTQYF. In DNA form, the CDR3 reads TGTGCCCGCAGCGAACCCCGGGACAGGGTCACAGATACGCAGTATTTT. Based on the CDR3 plus reference TRBV9 and TRBJ2-3, the full variable domain is DSGVTQTPKHLITATGQRVTLRCSPRSGDLSVYWYQQSLDQGLQFLIQYYNGEERAKGNILERFSAQQFPDLHSELNLSSLELGDSALYFCARSEPRDRVTDTQYFGPGTRLTVL.

This clone was found a few times. This chain joins TRBV9 and TRBJ2-1; 10 positions agree with TRBD2. The CDR3 is 17 residues long. J gave up 0 bases and V 4 bases, and 7 bases lay outside the gene matches. Germline-derived CDR1 and CDR2 are SGDLS and YYNGEE. The CDR3 is CASSSRAGGSSYNEQFF. CDR3 sequence (DNA): TGTGCCAGCAGCTCCCGAGCGGGGGGGAGCTCCTACAATGAGCAGTTCTTC.

This clone was seen just once. This chain links TRBV5-1 with TRBJ1-2; 10 bases map to TRBD1. CDR3 length: 16 amino acids. CDR1 is SGHRS and CDR2 is YFSETQ in the germline V gene. Trimming removed 4 bases from V and 1 base from J; junction bases left unmatched: 7. DNA of the CDR3: TGCGCCAGCAGCACTATGGGGACAGGGGATAACTATGGCTACACCTTC. It specifies CASSTMGTGDNYGYTF. Together with reference TRBV5-1 and TRBJ1-2, the CDR3 gives the full variable domain: KAGVTQTPRYLIKTRGQQVTLSCSPISGHRSVSWYQQTPGQGLQFLFEYFSETQRNKGNFPGRFSGRQFSNSRSEMNVSTLELGDSALYLCASSTMGTGDNYGYTFGSGTRLTVV.

The chain combines TRBV4-1 with TRBJ2-7; 7 nucleotides align to TRBD1. This CDR3 region has 13 residues. Germline CDR1 reads MGHRA; CDR2 reads YSYEKL. J was trimmed by 6 bases and V by 3 bases; bases with no gene match: 5. The CDR3 sequence: CASSHGGQPEQYF. For the CDR3, the DNA is TGCGCCAGCAGCCATGGGGGACAGCCCGAGCAGTACTTC.

Remarks on this clone: Other DNA sequences within the sample encode an identical CDR3. The chain recombines TRBV9 with TRBJ2-2, with TRBD2 matching 7 bases. The CDR3 runs 15 residues. The germline V gene encodes CDR1 SGDLS and CDR2 YYNGEE. Unmatched junction bases numbered 1, after V lost 2 bases and J lost 0 bases. The CDR3 region has the DNA TGTGCCAGCAGCGTCGGGGGGACGAACACCGGGGAGCTGTTTTTT. It is translated as CASSVGGTNTGELFF.

This chain joins TRBV7-3 and TRBJ2-2; the D gene is possibly TRBD1 (6 bases). The CDR3 is 17 residues long. CDR1 SGHTA and CDR2 FQGTGA come from the germline V gene. V gave up 5 bases and J gave up 1 base, with 17 bases separating them. The CDR3 sequence is CASSAFNRDENTGELFF. CDR3 DNA: TGTGCCAGCAGCGCCTTTAACAGGGATGAGAACACCGGGGAGCTGTTTTTT.

The chain recombines TRBV29-1 with TRBJ1-1; D gene uncertain. This CDR3 spans 11 amino acids. From germline, CDR1 is SQVTM and CDR2 ANQGSEA. V was clipped by 3 bases and J by 7 bases, with 9 bases between them. CDR3 loop: CSVDHGGEAFF. The CDR3 coding sequence is TGCAGCGTTGACCACGGAGGTGAAGCTTTCTTT.

The rearrangement uses TRBV19 and TRBJ1-1; tentative D call: TRBD1 (6 bases). V gave up 4 bases and J gave up 5 bases, with 17 bases separating them. The CDR3 runs 15 residues. CDR1 is LNHDA and CDR2 is SQIVND in the germline V gene (reference sequence). CDR3 sequence reads: CASSTWDTPGTEAFF. The CDR3 DNA reads as TGTGCCAGTAGTACCTGGGACACTCCGGGGACTGAAGCTTTCTTT.

The V gene is TRBV5-4, the J gene TRBJ2-5; D is undetermined. V was cut by 0 bases and J by 1 base, with 7 bases left in between. From germline, CDR1 is SGHNT and CDR2 YYREEE (reference sequence). The CDR3 extends over 14 amino acids. The CDR3 DNA follows: TGTGCCAGCAGCTTGGGACAAGTCCAAGAGACCCAGTACTTC. Protein sequence: CASSLGQVQETQYF.

This CDR3 is CASSWATTGGSTDTQYF. CDR3 bases: TGTGCCAGCAGTTGGGCGACTACAGGGGGAAGCACAGATACGCAGTATTTT. The chain links TRBV2 to TRBJ2-3; 8 bases match TRBD1. V trimming: 5 bases; J trimming: 0 bases; junction bases outside the gene matches: 10. This CDR3 contains 17 residues. Germline CDR1 and CDR2: SNHLY and FYNNEI. Full variable domain (rest looked up from reference TRBV2 and TRBJ2-3): EPEVTQTPSHQVTQMGQEVILRCVPISNHLYFYWYRQILGQKVEFLVSFYNNEISEKSEIFDDQFSVERPDGSNFTLKIRSTKLEDSAMYFCASSWATTGGSTDTQYFGPGTRLTVL.

In the case of this clone: This sample includes further DNA sequences coding for the same CDR3. The chain employs TRBV5-6 and TRBJ2-3; the match to TRBD2 covers 7 bases. The CDR3 spans 14 residues. With 3 bases clipped from V and 1 base from J, the junction kept 2 bases outside the gene matches. Germline V lookup: CDR1 SGHDT, CDR2 YYEEEE. The CDR3 is CASSSSGGTDTQYF. The CDR3 DNA sequence: TGTGCCAGCAGCTCCAGCGGGGGCACAGATACGCAGTATTTT.

This clone was found a few times. The V gene is TRBV4-1, the J gene TRBJ2-7; unclear D gene. The V gene's germline CDR1 is MGHRA and CDR2 YSYEKL. Trimming removed 0 bases at V and 1 base at J, with 13 bases between. The CDR3 is made up of 16 amino acids. As DNA, the CDR3 is TGCGCCAGCAGCCAAGAACCCCCGCCAGTTTCCTACGAGCAGTACTTC. It encodes CASSQEPPPVSYEQYF.

Written as DNA, the CDR3 is TGTGCCAGCAGTGAGGGCTGGGGGGGGAGTGAGCAGTTCTTC. It specifies CASSEGWGGSEQFF. V is TRBV2 and J is TRBJ2-1; 7 bases map to TRBD2. Trimming cost V 3 bases and J 9 bases; bases outside gene matches: 8. The CDR3 length is 14 residues. CDR1 and CDR2 from the germline V gene are SNHLY and FYNNEI.

The rearrangement joins TRBV18 to TRBJ2-5; D perhaps matches TRBD1 (5 bases). The germline CDR1 and CDR2 sequences are KGHSH and LQKENI. V dropped 2 bases and J dropped 2 bases, with 15 bases sitting between them. The CDR3 has 16 amino acids. The DNA of the CDR3 is TGTGCCAGCTCACCAAAAAAGGGGATTGGGCAAGAGACCCAGTACTTC. This encodes CASSPKKGIGQETQYF.

The chain has TRBV25-1 and TRBJ2-5, with D perhaps assigned TRBD1 or TRBD2 (6 bases each). Germline V gives CDR1 MGHDK, CDR2 SYGVNS. This CDR3 comprises 13 residues. Trimming removed 6 bases at V and 2 bases at J, with 10 bases between. The CDR3 nucleotides read TGTGCCAGCAGCGAAGGGGGGCAAGAGACCCAGTACTTC. Translating gives CASSEGGQETQYF.

This chain joins TRBV6-5 and TRBJ2-7; 7 bases match TRBD1. Trimming at V came to 4 bases and at J to 2 bases, leaving 8 bases not matched to a gene. CDR1 MNHEY and CDR2 SVGAGI come from the germline V gene. The CDR3 has 15 amino acids. The CDR3 loop reads CASSSHHRGTYEQYV. The CDR3 nucleotides are TGTGCCAGCAGTTCACACCACAGGGGTACCTACGAGCAGTACGTC.